The following is a T cell receptor (beta chain) sequence with its context. This clone has just a few counts. Its antigen is not yet known. No base-level quality is on record; no much larger clone is a single base apart. The data were taken from a study of cytomegalovirus exposure and HLA in healthy donors (dated by TCRdb to 2015 to 2018). With respect to the entire study: In an earlier analysis of roughly 500 of the donors, about 270 Gb of sequence data and some 120 million unique TCR beta sequences from roughly 200 million T cells were reported. Among the approximately 400 genotyped donors, 81% belonged to the genetic ancestry cluster associated with self-reported Caucasian donors. The later analysis used no new phenotypic data to find candidate immune exposures, relying instead on TCR beta sequences and their occurrence across donors. The number of donors typed differed by locus, with roughly 620-630 for A, B, C, DRB1 and DQB1, roughly 520 for DQA1, over 600 for DPA1, and roughly 450 for DPB1. Among a few hundred genotyped donors of the cohort, an average of approximately 250,000 unique TCR beta nucleotide sequences were sequenced per donor, roughly 20% of them non-productive. Donor age, sex, ethnicity and CMV serostatus were collected together with the repertoire data. A later analysis re-analyzed previously published TCR beta repertoires from 666 donors and added high-resolution HLA genotyping to study TCR occurrence patterns. The study was designed to test whether signatures of past pathogen exposure could be identified by cataloging public T cell receptors. To predict cytomegalovirus infection status, the study combined high-throughput TCR immunosequencing, statistical association of individual TCRs with disease status, and machine learning. Approximately 300 gigabases of sequencing data and approximately 84 million unique TCR sequences were included in an early release covering several hundred HLA-typed donors. A few DR-DQ haplotypes were treated as single units for association and clustering because of strong linkage in the cohort. A separate validation cohort of 100 to 150 different subjects was used in addition to the approximately 700-subject first cohort. HLA typing covered class I and class II loci at four-digit resolution. Using immunosequencing, the study profiled T cell repertoires from about 650 subjects and related those repertoires to cytomegalovirus serostatus. A later genetic analysis used genome-wide SNP genotypes for about three fifths of the 666 donors, treating that subset as a discovery cohort. In an earlier analysis of several hundred of the donors, high-throughput TCR beta sequencing was used to judge whether each TCR beta V gene segment behaved as functional or pseudogenic. Every repertoire in the discovery cohort had been generated on one and the same sequencing platform. General study outcomes and caveats: A further reported finding was that TCR beta sequences accurately predicted the HLA-A and HLA-B alleles for most subjects in the first cohort. Approximately 18 rarely observed V segments, including chromosome 9 orphons, were excluded from the earlier analysis of just under 600 of the donors because counts were too low. Compared with the roughly 700-donor mean, donors in an Asian-associated ancestry cluster had fewer N-insertions in productive TCRs, according to a later genetic analysis. Most CMV-associated TCR beta chains appeared to be HLA-restricted in a later analysis, and the HLA associations seemed to be driven largely by CMV exposure. Specific HLA alleles were associated with 15,000 to 20,000 TCR beta sequences at a false discovery rate of 0.05 in a later analysis. Most TCR sequences were observed very rarely across donors, whereas some public TCRs were present in many individuals. An association between a missense DCLRE1C variant and V-gene and J-gene trimming of TCR beta chains was found in a later genetic analysis and replicated in an independent cohort. A later analysis found that HLA-associated TCR beta chains were more clonally expanded and had lower generation probabilities than equally common non-associated chains. According to the authors, the approach could potentially be generalized to other disease states and immunological phenotypes. Three of the identified cytomegalovirus-associated TCR beta chains were confirmed in vitro to be specific for cytomegalovirus antigens. Only TCR beta chains were sequenced in this cohort, and the absence of alpha or paired-chain data limited detectable features. HLA typing was unavailable for some donors at each locus, so association tests used only the typed subset. In the study, around 150 TCR beta chains were listed as associated with cytomegalovirus. Linkage disequilibrium might explain the correlated functional status among segregating V segments, but an unknown experimental factor could not be ruled out. CMV serostatus was the only immune exposure information available for the cohort. The presence/absence analyses assumed that sequencing depth was roughly uniform across donors, and that assumption may not be true. An earlier analysis of 450 to 750 of the donors showed that most TCR beta V segments appeared in productive rearrangements either about 87% or about 30% of the time, which broadly matched IMGT annotations. According to a later analysis, parvovirus B19, influenza, CMV and Epstein-Barr virus appeared linked to several top co-occurrence clusters. The 87-base-pair reads could not distinguish some IMGT-functional V segments, including TRBV6-2 and TRBV6-3, so those segments were excluded. According to a later analysis, TCR association rates differed among HLA loci, with DRB1 alleles showing the most associated TCRs and HLA-C alleles showing the fewest. A cluster of highly shared sequence variants was judged likely to be a technical artifact of the sequencing pipeline. When HLA alleles, especially DR and DQ, strongly co-occurred, TCR associations were difficult to assign to individual alleles. The classifier was reported to diagnose cytomegalovirus status with high specificity and sensitivity in both the original cohort and the validation cohort.

Library preparation was by the immunoSEQ multiplex PCR assay. A mixture of 60 forward primers for TCR Vbeta segments and 13 reverse primers for TCR Jbeta segments was used in the multiplex PCR. A multiplex PCR assay on genomic DNA amplified the CDR3 region of rearranged TCR beta genes. Amplified TCR beta libraries were sequenced as 87-base-pair reads on the Illumina HiSeq System. As for how the authors treated the data: Across the 600 to 700 repertoires, a later analysis counted tens of millions of unique TCR beta chains, roughly 11 million of which were shared by at least two donors. Raw reads were error-corrected and collapsed into unique sequences by a nearest-neighbor algorithm in which closely related sequences were merged to remove PCR and sequencing errors. To assign V, D and J gene segments, CDR3 sequences were aligned to IMGT reference sequences. For a sequence to be retained, at least a six-nucleotide match to both a V gene segment and a J gene segment was required. A rearrangement was called productive if the CDR3 had no stop codons and remained in frame with V and J, and every other rearrangement was called non-productive. CDR3 was defined according to IMGT convention as the region running from the second conserved V-encoded cysteine to the conserved J-encoded phenylalanine. The earlier analysis of 587 of the donors excluded any sequence lacking an unambiguous match to a single V gene segment. In an earlier analysis of 450 to 750 of the donors, a V segment was called functional when productive rearrangements were above 56.7%, and segregating when the standard deviation between donors exceeded 5%. To diagnose cytomegalovirus status from the catalog of TCR beta chain sequences, a statistical classification framework was built. A later analysis assigned V and J genes by comparing TCR nucleotide sequences with IMGT/GENE-DB human TR gene sequences. A later analysis assigned CDR3 sequences and most-parsimonious VDJ recombination scenarios with the TCRdist pipeline. In a later analysis, every TCR beta chain was defined by the combination of its CDR3 amino acid sequence and its V-gene family, and reads without a unique V-gene family were dropped. In a later analysis, approximately 590 highly shared, low-generation-probability nucleotide sequences were removed to address suspected cross-contamination and a sequencing artifact. For each public chain, a later analysis derived a clonal expansion index from normalized ranks of inferred template counts within each repertoire. Generation probabilities in a later analysis came from a VDJ recombination model fitted to out-of-frame rearrangements, and those results were checked against IGoR. In a later analysis, TCR-TCR, TCR-HLA and TCR-CMV co-occurrence was scored with hypergeometric tests, and a repertoire-size bias correction was applied to TCR pairs. In a later analysis, false discovery rates were estimated by permuting HLA or CMV assignments 20 times. In a later analysis, co-occurring TCRs were grouped using DBSCAN, with TCRdist sequence similarity added in when clustering inside HLA-allele-positive subsets. Repertoires with fewer than 30,000 or more than 120,000 public chains were left out of co-occurrence clustering, as were five repertoires with anomalous nucleotide sharing. TCRdb provides this immuneACCESS table in a form limited to in-frame rearrangements. Some clones are lacking; in checked studies, under half of them reflect an unresolved V gene, and why the rest are absent is not known. V and J calls and clone size come straight from that table; D and trimming were deduced from the DNA. In this sample the table shows over 150,000 clones, 70% to 85% of which occur a single time. The ten biggest clones cover 1.4% of the sample.

In total, 500 to 700 healthy bone marrow donors made up the cohort. Cohort members were all nominally healthy when sampled, although unrecorded immune exposures were likely present. The donor was CMV seropositive and was included in the group of 250 to 300 seropositive cohort members. A peripheral blood sample was provided by each donor, and peripheral blood mononuclear cells were used for TCR beta sequencing. Genomic DNA extraction from the blood cell samples was performed with the Qiagen DNeasy Blood Extraction Kit. Trimming removed 2 bases from V and 0 bases from J; the gene matches leave 4 bases unexplained. CDR1 MGHRA and CDR2 YSYEKL are derived from the germline V gene. Measured from the cysteine to the phenylalanine, the CDR3 is 16 residues long. Only the CDR3 DNA stays, 48 bases, in frame from base 1.

Recombination joined TRBV4-1 with TRBJ1-3; TRBD1 lines up with 7 middle nucleotides. The receptor was derived from a woman aged 30 to 39 in good health and CMV-seropositive. Material: PBMCs. The CDR3 protein: CASSQRQGVSGNTIYF. DNA sequence: TGCGCCAGCAGCCAACGGCAGGGGGTCTCTGGAAACACCATATATTTT.